A selection of T cell receptor beta chains follows, all from one sample in a study of T cell responses to AZD1222 COVID-19 vaccine. This table comes from immunoSEQ multiplex PCR, and its TCRdb copy is limited to in-frame clones, with some not included. This repertoire shows over 150,000 clones, roughly 88% found once; its top ten account for about 0.53%. The specimen comprised peripheral blood, sampled on day 0 of AZD1222 vaccination. Source of these receptors: an adult in good health. The CDR3 runs from the conserved cysteine through the conserved F or W. A D gene is named only where the DNA matches it firmly. Clone size is given for some rows only: seen once, a few or many times, or a class if the clone is expanded.

>.|.|TRBV28|TRBJ1-6
CASKRAGFTPLHF
TGTGCCAGCAAGAGGGCAGGGTTCACACCCCTCCACTTT
>.|.|TRBV7-8|TRBJ2-3
CASSSSSPTDTQYF
TGTGCCAGCAGCTCCAGTTCCCCCACAGATACGCAGTATTTT
>.|few|TRBV10-1|TRBJ1-1
CASSENGGPNTEAFF
TGCGCCAGCAGTGAGAATGGGGGACCGAACACTGAAGCTTTCTTT
>TRBD2|.|TRBV29-1|TRBJ2-1
CSVEPRLAAYNEQFF
TGCAGCGTTGAACCCAGACTAGCGGCCTACAATGAGCAGTTCTTC
>TRBD1|.|TRBV28|TRBJ1-5
CASRGTGGRGQPQHF
TGTGCCAGCAGGGGGACAGGGGGCCGCGGTCAGCCCCAGCATTTT
>.|.|TRBV6-1|TRBJ2-5
CASSERTTQETQYF
TGTGCCAGCAGTGAAAGGACTACTCAAGAGACCCAGTACTTC
>.|.|TRBV27|TRBJ2-7
CASSLVGGVYEQYF
TGTGCCAGCAGTTTGGTAGGGGGAGTCTACGAGCAGTACTTC
>TRBD2|.|TRBV12-5|TRBJ2-2
CASGSKGTSGGTGELFF
TGTGCTAGTGGTTCAAAGGGGACTAGCGGGGGCACCGGGGAGCTGTTTTTT
>TRBD1|.|TRBV7-2|TRBJ1-5
CASSPYRGGQPQHF
TGTGCCAGCAGCCCCTACAGGGGTGGTCAGCCCCAGCATTTT
>.|.|TRBV19|TRBJ1-4
CASSIRTNINEKLFF
TGTGCCAGTAGTATCCGGACAAACATTAATGAAAAACTGTTTTTT
>.|.|TRBV4-2|TRBJ1-1
CASSQDRSRPWAEAFF
TGTGCCAGCAGCCAAGATAGAAGTCGGCCGTGGGCTGAAGCTTTCTTT
>TRBD1|.|TRBV7-2|TRBJ1-4
CASSPGQGTYEKLFF
TGTGCCAGCAGCCCCGGACAGGGAACCTATGAAAAACTGTTTTTT
>.|.|TRBV28|TRBJ2-1
CASSLPLDEQFF
TGTGCCAGCAGTTTGCCCCTAGATGAGCAGTTCTTC
>.|.|TRBV3-1/TRBV3-2|TRBJ1-5
CASSPGTWRWPQHF
TGTGCCAGCAGCCCTGGGACCTGGAGGTGGCCCCAGCATTTT
>.|.|TRBV5-5|TRBJ1-2
CASSLGGTGVLGGYTF
TGTGCCAGCAGCTTGGGGGGGACCGGGGTCCTCGGTGGCTACACCTTC
>.|.|TRBV25-1|TRBJ1-4
CASSVGRGGEKLFF
TGTGCCAGCAGTGTCGGAAGGGGAGGTGAAAAACTGTTTTTT
>.|.|TRBV12-3/TRBV12-4|TRBJ1-1
CASSGTEGTEAFF
TGTGCCAGCAGTGGGACCGAGGGCACTGAAGCTTTCTTT